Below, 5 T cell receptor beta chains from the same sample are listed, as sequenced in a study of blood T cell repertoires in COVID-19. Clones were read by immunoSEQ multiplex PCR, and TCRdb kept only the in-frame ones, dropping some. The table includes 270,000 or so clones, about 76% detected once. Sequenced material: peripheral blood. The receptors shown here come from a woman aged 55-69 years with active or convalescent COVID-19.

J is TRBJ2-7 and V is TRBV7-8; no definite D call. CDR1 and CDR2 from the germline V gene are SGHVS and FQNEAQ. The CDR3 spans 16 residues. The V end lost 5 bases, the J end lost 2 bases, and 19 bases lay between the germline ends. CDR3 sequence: CASSPLRDIIAYEQYF. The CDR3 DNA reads TGTGCCAGCAGCCCTTTGCGAGACATAATAGCCTACGAGCAGTACTTC. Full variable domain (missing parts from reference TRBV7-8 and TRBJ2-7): GAGVSQSPRYKVAKRGQDVALRCDPISGHVSLFWYQQALGQGPEFLTYFQNEAQLDKSGLPSDRFFAERPEGSVSTLKIQRTQQEDSAVYLCASSPLRDIIAYEQYFGPGTRLTVT.

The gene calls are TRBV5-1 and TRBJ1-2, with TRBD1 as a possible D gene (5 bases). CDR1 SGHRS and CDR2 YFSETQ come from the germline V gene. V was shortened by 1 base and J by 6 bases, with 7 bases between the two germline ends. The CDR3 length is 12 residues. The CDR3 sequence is CASSLPGNGYTF. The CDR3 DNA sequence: TGCGCCAGCAGCTTGCCAGGGAATGGCTACACCTTC. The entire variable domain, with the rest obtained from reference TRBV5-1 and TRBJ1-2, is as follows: KAGVTQTPRYLIKTRGQQVTLSCSPISGHRSVSWYQQTPGQGLQFLFEYFSETQRNKGNFPGRFSGRQFSNSRSEMNVSTLELGDSALYLCASSLPGNGYTFGSGTRLTVV.

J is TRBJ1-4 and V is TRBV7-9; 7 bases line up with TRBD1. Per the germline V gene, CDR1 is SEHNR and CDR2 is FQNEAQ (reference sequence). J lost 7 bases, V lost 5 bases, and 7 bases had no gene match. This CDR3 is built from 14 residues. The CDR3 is CASSPQGGVEKLFF. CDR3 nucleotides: TGTGCCAGCAGCCCTCAGGGGGGAGTTGAAAAACTGTTTTTT. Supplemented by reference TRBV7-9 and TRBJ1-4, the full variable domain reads DTGVSQNPRHKITKRGQNVTFRCDPISEHNRLYWYRQTLGQGPEFLTYFQNEAQLEKSRLLSDRFSAERPKGSFSTLEIQRTEQGDSAMYLCASSPQGGVEKLFFGSGTQLSVL.

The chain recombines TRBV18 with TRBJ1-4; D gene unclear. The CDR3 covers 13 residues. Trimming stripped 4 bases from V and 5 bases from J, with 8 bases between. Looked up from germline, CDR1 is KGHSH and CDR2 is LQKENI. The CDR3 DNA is TGTGCCAGCTCACGGGTCAGGAATGAAAAACTGTTTTTT. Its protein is CASSRVRNEKLFF.

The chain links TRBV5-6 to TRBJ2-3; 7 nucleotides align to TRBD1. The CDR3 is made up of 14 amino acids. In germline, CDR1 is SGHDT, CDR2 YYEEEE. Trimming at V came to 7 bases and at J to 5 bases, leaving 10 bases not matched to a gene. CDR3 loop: CASGRDRIRDTQYF. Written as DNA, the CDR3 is TGTGCCAGCGGCCGGGACAGAATAAGAGATACGCAGTATTTT.